This entry lists 24 T cell receptor beta chains sequenced from one sample in a study of T cell repertoires in cytomegalovirus infection. TCRdb passed the reads through MiXCR, listing each CDR3 protein once. Counted here are roughly 300,000 distinct CDR3 sequences, roughly 25% occurring once; the ten biggest clones make up around 14%. The specimen was PBMCs. The receptor source for this set is a human donor in good health (CMV status not recorded). Some clones in this sample may be carry-over from other donors' samples.

This clonotype was detected ten times or more. This chain links TRBV7-8 with TRBJ2-7; weak D call: TRBD1 (5 bases). This CDR3 is built from 14 residues. CDR1 is SGHVS, CDR2 FQNEAQ, per germline. V was cut by 5 bases and J by 7 bases, with 18 bases left in between. The CDR3 DNA reads TGTGCCAGCAGCCAGGGCCAGGGTCTTGGGGAGCAGTACTTC. Protein sequence: CASSQGQGLGEQYF.

This clonotype was seen at least ten times. The rearrangement uses TRBV7-2 and TRBJ1-1; a possible D gene is TRBD1 (5 bases). CDR1 is SGHTA and CDR2 is FQGNSA in the germline V gene. The CDR3 spans 13 residues. Trimming pared 4 bases from V and 1 base from J, leaving 7 bases between. DNA of the CDR3: TGTGCCAGCAGCTCCCAGGGGAACACTGAAGCTTTCTTT. Protein product: CASSSQGNTEAFF.

The chain recombines TRBV4-3 with TRBJ2-2, with D unclear. The CDR3 loop spans 15 amino acids. V was cut by 6 bases and J by 5 bases, with 16 bases left in between. Germline CDR1 is LGHNA and CDR2 is YSLEER. The CDR3 DNA follows: TGCGCCAGCAGAGTGGTAGGGCCGGATACCGGGGAGCTGTTTTTT. Its protein is CASRVVGPDTGELFF.

J is TRBJ2-1 and V is TRBV12-3 or TRBV12-4; weak D call: TRBD1 (5 bases). V dropped 5 bases and J dropped 5 bases, with 19 bases sitting between them. This CDR3 spans 16 amino acids. CDR3 coding DNA: TGTGCCAGCAGTCCACAGGTTTTCGAAAATCACAATGAGCAGTTCTTC. This sequence encodes CASSPQVFENHNEQFF.

The chain carries TRBV11-3 and TRBJ2-5; 8 bases are shared with TRBD1. The germline V gene encodes CDR1 SGHNT and CDR2 YENEEA. This CDR3 comprises 13 residues. Unmatched junction bases numbered 6, after V lost 7 bases and J lost 5 bases. CDR3 bases: TGTGCCAGCAACTTGACAGGGGCGGAGACCCAGTACTTC. It codes for CASNLTGAETQYF.

The table lists this clonotype with a few counts. The chain carries TRBV28 and TRBJ1-2, with D perhaps TRBD1 (6 bases). The CDR3 is 13 amino acids. Germline V lookup: CDR1 MDHEN, CDR2 SYDVKM. V dropped 4 bases and J dropped 8 bases, with 14 bases sitting between them. The CDR3 DNA reads TGTGCCAGCAGTTCTCGGACAGATGGCGGCTACACCTTC. This encodes CASSSRTDGGYTF.

The V and J genes are TRBV28 and TRBJ2-5; 9 bases map to TRBD1. The length of the CDR3 is 15 residues. The junction had 11 bases not matched to a gene; V was cut back by 11 bases and J by 1 base. Germline V gene lookup returns CDR1 MDHEN and CDR2 SYDVKM. CDR3 loop: CAGGTGTGTQETQYF. CDR3 sequence (DNA): TGTGCCGGGGGTACCGGGACAGGGACCCAAGAGACCCAGTACTTC.

The rearrangement links TRBV28 to TRBJ2-3, with D uncertain. The V end was cut by 10 bases, the J end by 4 bases, with 9 bases between. Germline V CDR1 and CDR2: MDHEN, SYDVKM. This CDR3 has 11 amino acids. The CDR3 protein is CANGRADTQYF. The CDR3 coding sequence is TGTGCCAACGGAAGGGCAGATACGCAGTATTTT.

Many counts were recorded for this clonotype. V gene TRBV6-6 combines with J gene TRBJ2-7, with 7 bases aligning to TRBD1. This CDR3 region has 15 residues. Trimming cost V 5 bases and J 3 bases; bases outside gene matches: 10. Germline lookup yields CDR1 MNHNY and CDR2 SVGAGI (reference sequence). In DNA, the CDR3 is TGTGCCAGCAGTCAGGACAGGTTTTCTTACTACGAGCAGTACTTC. Protein product: CASSQDRFSYYEQYF.

In DNA form, the CDR3 reads TGTGCCAGCAGTTACTCAGGACACCTAATGAACACTGAAGCTTTCTTT. Protein product: CASSYSGHLMNTEAFF. This sequence joins TRBV6-2 or TRBV6-3 and TRBJ1-1; TRBD1 is a possible D gene (5 bases). The CDR3 runs to 16 residues. V was clipped by 0 bases and J by 0 bases, with 11 bases between them. Germline V gene lookup returns CDR1 MNHEY and CDR2 SVGEGT.

The chain uses TRBV11-2 and TRBJ1-1; 7 bases match TRBD1. The trim removed 2 bases at V and 8 bases at J, leaving 20 bases unmatched. Germline V gene data show CDR1 as SGHAT and CDR2 as FQNNGV. There are 18 residues in the CDR3. Here the CDR3 reads CASSLRGATGNEIREAFF. CDR3 DNA sequence: TGTGCCAGCAGCTTAAGAGGCGCGACAGGGAATGAGATAAGGGAAGCTTTCTTT.

The chain links TRBV19 to TRBJ2-5, with 8 bases lining up with TRBD1. The V and J ends lost 1 base and 2 bases, in that order; junction bases with no gene match: 3. CDR3 size: 15 residues. CDR1 LNHDA and CDR2 SQIVND come from the germline V gene (reference sequence). In DNA form, the CDR3 reads TGTGCCAGTAGTATAGGGACAGGGATACAAGAGACCCAGTACTTC. Its protein is CASSIGTGIQETQYF.

This clonotype was observed a handful of times. The chain has TRBV6-6 and TRBJ2-7, with 7 bases fitting TRBD1. CDR3 length: 13 residues. Germline V gene lookup returns CDR1 MNHNY and CDR2 SVGAGI (reference sequence). The J segment lost 2 bases and the V segment lost 6 bases, leaving 4 bases of the junction unmatched. As DNA, the CDR3 is TGTGCCAGCAGGACGACAGGGACCTACGAGCAGTACTTC. It is translated as CASRTTGTYEQYF.

A few counts support this clonotype. The chain has TRBV7-9 and TRBJ2-2; 8 bases fit TRBD2. In germline, CDR1 is SEHNR, CDR2 FQNEAQ (reference sequence). The CDR3 sequence is 13 residues long. V lost 8 bases, J lost 6 bases, and 5 bases stayed unmatched. The CDR3 DNA sequence: TGTGCCAGCTCGGGGGGGATGGCCGGGGAGCTGTTTTTT. Translated, it gives CASSGGMAGELFF.

The gene calls are TRBV6-5 and TRBJ2-7, with a tentative D call TRBD1 (6 bases). The length of the CDR3 is 13 residues. Germline assignment: CDR1 MNHEY and CDR2 SVGAGI. Trimming stripped 10 bases from V and 9 bases from J, with 22 bases between. CDR3 amino acids: CATSPGAQNGQYF. DNA for the CDR3: TGTGCCACATCCCCAGGGGCGCAGAATGGGCAGTACTTC.

In this sample, this clonotype turned up once. J is TRBJ1-5 and V is TRBV12-3 or TRBV12-4; TRBD1 is a possible D gene (5 bases). V lost 6 bases and J 4 bases, leaving 13 bases between the germline ends. The length of the CDR3 is 14 residues. The CDR3 loop reads CASSSAGSNQPQHF. The CDR3 coding sequence is TGTGCCAGCAGCTCCGCAGGGTCGAATCAGCCCCAGCATTTT.

There are a few counts of this clonotype. V gene TRBV28 combines with J gene TRBJ2-7, with TRBD2 matching over 13 bases. Germline V CDR1 and CDR2: MDHEN, SYDVKM. The CDR3 has 18 residues. V lost 2 bases and J lost 6; bases outside the gene matches: 13. The DNA for the CDR3 is TGTGCCAGCAGTTTAAAATGGACTAGCGGGAGAAAGCTCGCCGAGCAGTACTTC. Its translation: CASSLKWTSGRKLAEQYF.

The table lists this clonotype with many counts. The J gene is TRBJ1-5, the V gene TRBV7-2; D unresolved. The CDR3 has 12 amino acids. Between the trimmed V and J ends, which lost 3 bases and 4 bases, there was a span of 4 bases. Germline CDR1 reads SGHTA; CDR2 reads FQGNSA. In DNA form, the CDR3 reads TGTGCCAGCAGCTTCAGGAATCAGCCCCAGCATTTT. It is translated as CASSFRNQPQHF.

The table lists this clonotype with a few counts. The chain combines TRBV6-5 with TRBJ2-7, with D tentatively TRBD2 (6 bases). V was shortened by 5 bases and J by 1 base, with 9 bases between the two germline ends. Germline CDR1 reads MNHEY; CDR2 reads SVGAGI. The CDR3 totals 13 residues. The CDR3 spells CASSRGKSYEQYF. Here the CDR3 DNA reads TGTGCCAGCAGTCGGGGGAAGTCCTACGAGCAGTACTTC.

Only a few counts were recorded for this clonotype. V is TRBV24-1 and J is TRBJ2-1; D unclear. Germline assignment: CDR1 KGHDR and CDR2 SFDVKD. The V and J ends lost 0 bases and 9 bases respectively, with 5 bases between them. This CDR3 region has 12 residues. The CDR3 loop reads CATSDLTVEQFF. CDR3 DNA sequence: TGTGCCACCAGTGATTTGACGGTTGAGCAGTTCTTC.

This clonotype was observed at least ten times. The V gene is TRBV5-4, the J gene TRBJ2-5, with D tentatively TRBD2 (5 bases). The CDR3 loop spans 14 amino acids. V lost 1 base to trimming and J lost 0 bases, with 7 bases between them. The germline gives CDR1 SGHNT, CDR2 YYREEE (reference sequence). CDR3 in amino acids: CASSLTGNQETQYF. The CDR3 DNA reads TGTGCCAGCAGCTTGACGGGGAACCAAGAGACCCAGTACTTC.

This clonotype was observed a single time. This clone may be a read error of a much larger clone one base away. CDR3 in amino acids: CDSSLGQSINVLTF. The CDR3 coding sequence is TGTGACAGCAGCTTGGGGCAGTCGATCAACGTCCTGACTTTC. The chain joins TRBV5-6 to TRBJ2-6, with a tentative D call TRBD1 (5 bases). The CDR3 extends over 14 amino acids. CDR1 and CDR2 (germline): SGHDT, YYEEEE.

V and J are TRBV7-9 and TRBJ1-2; tentatively, D is TRBD1 (5 bases). The CDR3 contains 12 residues. V lost 5 bases and J lost 7, with 11 bases in between. Germline V CDR1 and CDR2: SEHNR, FQNEAQ (reference sequence). The CDR3 loop reads CASSPSDSGYTF. CDR3 coding DNA: TGTGCCAGCAGCCCCAGCGACAGTGGCTACACCTTC.

V and J are TRBV5-1 and TRBJ2-6, with TRBD1 matching 11 bases. The junction had 5 bases not matched to a gene; V was cut back by 3 bases and J by 3 bases. The CDR3 extends over 17 amino acids. Per the germline V gene, CDR1 is SGHRS and CDR2 is YFSETQ. The CDR3: CASSSGQGAGGANVLTF. CDR3 bases: TGCGCCAGCAGCTCCGGACAGGGGGCTGGTGGGGCCAACGTCCTGACTTTC.